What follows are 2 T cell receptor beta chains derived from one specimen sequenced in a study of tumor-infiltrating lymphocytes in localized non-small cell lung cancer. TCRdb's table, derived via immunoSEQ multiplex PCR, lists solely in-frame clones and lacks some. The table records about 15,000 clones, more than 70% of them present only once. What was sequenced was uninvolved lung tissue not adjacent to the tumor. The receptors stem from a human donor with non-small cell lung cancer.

DNA for the CDR3: TGCGCCAGCACCTCGTCGACTAGCGGGGCTTCGTTCTTC. As protein: CASTSSTSGASFF. The rearrangement links TRBV5-1 to TRBJ2-1; 11 positions agree with TRBD2. V was pared by 6 bases and J by 15 bases, with 11 bases of the junction left unmatched. This CDR3 comprises 13 residues. The germline V gene has CDR1 SGHRS and CDR2 YFSETQ. The variable domain in full, completed from reference TRBV5-1 and TRBJ2-1, reads KAGVTQTPRYLIKTRGQQVTLSCSPISGHRSVSWYQQTPGQGLQFLFEYFSETQRNKGNFPGRFSGRQFSNSRSEMNVSTLELGDSALYLCASTSSTSGASFFGPGTRLTVL.

CDR3 sequence reads: CASSESGLAGLLATQYF. The DNA for the CDR3 is TGTGCCAGCAGTGAATCGGGACTAGCGGGACTGTTGGCTACGCAGTATTTT. The chain uses TRBV2 and TRBJ2-3, with TRBD2 identical over 13 bases. V lost 2 bases and J lost 8; bases outside the gene matches: 10. This CDR3 spans 17 amino acids. Germline values: CDR1 SNHLY, CDR2 FYNNEI.